The T cell receptor (beta chain) described here comes from a study of cytomegalovirus exposure and HLA in healthy donors. As for the study in general: About four fifths of 398 genotyped donors fell in the Caucasian-associated ancestry cluster.

General observations from the study: Later analysis identified about 15,000 TCR beta sequences associated with HLA alleles, using a false discovery rate threshold of 0.05.

Looked up from germline, CDR1 is SGHRS and CDR2 is YFSETQ. CDR3 length: 13 residues. On this clone: Its antigen is not identified. The junction differs from germline at one of its ends, possibly a read error.

Amplification used 60 Vbeta primers and 13 Jbeta primers. The protocol was immunoSEQ multiplex PCR, while the TCRdb copy is restricted to in-frame clones and leaves out a portion. This repertoire shows roughly 120,000 clones, roughly 81% found once; its top ten account for approximately 1.1%. The chain employs TRBV5-1 and TRBJ1-1; tentative D call: TRBD1 (5 bases). The sample was PBMCs. The source of this sequence is a woman aged 25 to 45 in good health and CMV-seronegative. The CDR3 is CASFGGVKTEAFF. Written as DNA, the CDR3 is TGCGCCAGCTTCGGGGGGGTGAAAACTGAAGCTTTCTTT.